The 13 T cell receptor beta chains reported below all come from one sample, sequenced in a study of blood T cells in healthy people across ages. Next came a second PCR, run for about 6 to 12 cycles, which used a sample-barcoded 5' primer along with a J-beta primer mix. A single record per CDR3 protein comes from TCRdb applying MiXCR to the 5' RACE reads. Of approximately 850,000 distinct CDR3 sequences in the sample, around 42% were seen once. Sequences were obtained from blood. These receptors were taken from a man in his sixties in good health.

This clonotype was seen a few times. V and J are TRBV10-3 and TRBJ2-7, with 10 positions matching TRBD1. Germline-derived CDR1 and CDR2 are ENHRY and SYGVKD. CDR3 size: 14 residues. Trimming at V came to 4 bases and at J to 2 bases, leaving 2 bases not matched to a gene. CDR3 DNA: TGTGCCATCAGTGGACAGGGGGCGACCTACGAGCAGTACTTC. Amino acid sequence: CAISGQGATYEQYF.

The J gene is TRBJ2-3, the V gene TRBV28, with no clear D. The germline V and J ends were trimmed by 3 bases and 5 bases, with 3 bases remaining between them. This CDR3 comprises 11 residues. CDR1 and CDR2 (germline): MDHEN, SYDVKM. The CDR3 sequence is CASSFQDTQYF. The CDR3, as DNA: TGTGCCAGCAGTTTTCAAGATACGCAGTATTTT.

The CDR3 DNA sequence: TGTGCCAGCAGCCCTAGCGGGGGACCGGATGAGCAGTTCTTC. Translation gives CASSPSGGPDEQFF. The chain recombines TRBV12-3 or TRBV12-4 with TRBJ2-1; 10 nucleotides align to TRBD2. The CDR3 length is 14 residues. V trimming: 6 bases; J trimming: 8 bases; junction bases outside the gene matches: 7.

This clonotype was detected ten times or more. The V and J genes are TRBV5-1 and TRBJ2-5; D gene ambiguous. V was shortened by 0 bases and J by 0 bases, with 9 bases between the two germline ends. This CDR3 is 15 amino acids long. The V gene's germline CDR1 is SGHRS and CDR2 YFSETQ. The CDR3 reads CASSLERHHQETQYF. The CDR3 DNA reads TGCGCCAGCAGCTTGGAGAGGCACCACCAAGAGACCCAGTACTTC.

In regard to this clonotype: Germline is not matched at one junction end, which may reflect a read error. V is TRBV7-2 and J is TRBJ2-1; no clear D. There are 15 residues in the CDR3. Germline CDR1 SGHTA, CDR2 FQGNSA. The CDR3 bases are TGTGCCGGCAGCTTAGTATCAGCCTCCTACAATGAGCAGTTCTTC. It is translated as CAGSLVSASYNEQFF.

CDR3 nucleotides: TGCAGTGCTAGAGATGGGGCTGCAACCGAACCCACCTTC. It codes for CSARDGAATEPTF. This chain uses TRBV20-1 with TRBJ1-2; a weak D match, TRBD1 (5 bases). V was pared by 0 bases and J by 13 bases, with 18 bases between. The CDR3 is made up of 13 amino acids. CDR1 and CDR2 (germline): DFQATT, SNEGSKA (reference sequence).

This rearrangement joins TRBV6-2 or TRBV6-3 to TRBJ2-5; D not certain. With the DNA end fitting TRBJ2-7 better, the J assignment may be wrong. Germline V gene data show CDR1 as MNHEY and CDR2 as SVGEGT. This CDR3 contains 14 residues. CDR3 sequence (DNA): TGTGCCAGCAGTTACGGGCAGATACTGAGCGAGCAGTACTTC. This translates into CASSYGQILSEQYF.

In this sample, this clonotype turned up a few times. This rearrangement joins TRBV6-5 to TRBJ2-1, with TRBD2 matching over 9 bases. Germline V gives CDR1 MNHEY, CDR2 SVGAGI. This CDR3 is 16 amino acids long. Losses at the gene ends were 0 bases for V and 9 bases for J; bases not matched to a gene: 9. The CDR3 DNA is TGTGCCAGCAGTTACTCGAGGCGGGGGGGCCGCGGTGAGCAGTTCTTC. The encoded protein is CASSYSRRGGRGEQFF.

Of note for this clonotype: One end of the junction varies from germline; a read error may be responsible. The chain carries TRBV7-2 and TRBJ2-3; 12 bases are shared with TRBD2. There are 15 residues in the CDR3. Germline V lookup: CDR1 SGHTA, CDR2 FQGNSA. CDR3 sequence (DNA): TGTTCCAGCAGAACTAGCGGGGGGCCCACAGATACGCAGTATTTT. Translated: CSSRTSGGPTDTQYF.

V usage is TRBV6-2 or TRBV6-3 and J usage is TRBJ2-5; 9 nucleotides agree with TRBD1. From germline, CDR1 is MNHEY and CDR2 SVGEGT. With 7 bases clipped from V and 2 bases from J, the junction kept 8 bases outside the gene matches. The CDR3 consists of 15 residues. CDR3 loop: CASNTGTGIQETQYF. CDR3 sequence (DNA): TGTGCCAGCAATACCGGGACAGGGATACAAGAGACCCAGTACTTC.

A word on this clonotype: One junction end does not reproduce the germline sequence, and a read error may be involved. The chain links TRBV10-3 to TRBJ2-5; tentative D call: TRBD2 (5 bases). The CDR3 extends over 15 amino acids. The germline V gene has CDR1 ENHRY and CDR2 SYGVKD. The CDR3 here is CAVSPTGSWGETQYF. CDR3 sequence (DNA): TGTGCCGTCAGCCCTACGGGATCCTGGGGAGAGACCCAGTACTTC.

The chain couples TRBV6-2 or TRBV6-3 to TRBJ1-5; 11 bases are shared with TRBD1. This CDR3 region has 14 residues. Trimming cost V 7 bases and J 6 bases; bases outside gene matches: 5. Per the germline V gene, CDR1 is MNHEY and CDR2 is SVGEGT. In DNA form, the CDR3 reads TGTGCCAGCACCAAGGACAGGGGGCCTCAGCCCCAGCATTTT. Residues: CASTKDRGPQPQHF.

The V call is TRBV7-2, the J call TRBJ1-2; weak D call: TRBD1 (5 bases). Trimming left V 4 bases short and J 7 bases short, with 16 bases between. Per germline, CDR1 SGHTA and CDR2 FQGNSA. The CDR3 contains 14 residues. The DNA for the CDR3 is TGTGCCAGCAGCTCCCAGGGTATTTCTGTTGGCTACACCTTC. It codes for CASSSQGISVGYTF.